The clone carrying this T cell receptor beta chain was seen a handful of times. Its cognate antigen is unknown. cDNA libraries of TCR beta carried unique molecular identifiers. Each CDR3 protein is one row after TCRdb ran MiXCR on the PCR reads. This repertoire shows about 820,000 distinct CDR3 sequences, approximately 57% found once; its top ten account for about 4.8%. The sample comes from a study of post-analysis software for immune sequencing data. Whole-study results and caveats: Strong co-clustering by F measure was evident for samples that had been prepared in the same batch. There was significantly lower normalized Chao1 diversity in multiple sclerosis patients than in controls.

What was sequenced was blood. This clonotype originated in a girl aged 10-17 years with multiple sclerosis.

The CDR3 spells CASSHHTVAGQLYQETQYF. The CDR3 DNA reads as TGTGCCAGCAGCCACCATACCGTGGCGGGGCAGTTGTACCAAGAGACCCAGTACTTC. The chain uses TRBV6-1 and TRBJ2-5; weak D call: TRBD2 (6 bases). The germline V gene has CDR1 MNHNS and CDR2 SASEGT. The CDR3 runs 19 residues. V was clipped by 6 bases and J by 0 bases, with 26 bases between them.